This section outlines one T cell receptor beta chain sequence together with its context. The CDR3 has 15 amino acids. V was clipped by 2 bases and J by 0 bases, with 11 bases between them. Germline values: CDR1 SGHTA, CDR2 FQGNSA. The sample originates from a study of blood T cell repertoires in COVID-19. Study context: PBMCs, B-cell-depleted T cells, or T cells provided the cDNA or gDNA that made up the material.

Clones were read by immunoSEQ multiplex PCR, and TCRdb kept only the in-frame ones, dropping some. Here the sample spans 150,000 to 200,000 clones, around four fifths being singletons. The chain links TRBV7-2 to TRBJ2-7; TRBD2 is a possible D gene (5 bases). The sample comprised peripheral blood. The sequence was collected from a woman of 80 years or more with acute or convalescent COVID-19. CDR3 loop: CASSLPSGPSYEQYF. In nucleotides, the CDR3 is TGTGCCAGCAGCTTACCGAGCGGTCCCTCCTACGAGCAGTACTTC.